Listed below are T cell receptor beta chains from one sample, sequenced in a study of blood T cell repertoires in COVID-19. Profiled with immunoSEQ multiplex PCR; TCRdb holds only in-frame clones, not every one. The profile shows around 210,000 clones, 88% of them singletons. What was sequenced was peripheral blood. These receptors came from a man aged 45 to 65 with COVID-19, enrolled during active disease. CDR3s include the opening cysteine and the closing phenylalanine or tryptophan. Each record gives: V gene, CDR3 protein.

TRBV3-1/TRBV3-2,CASSQDWGAGGLGEQYF
TRBV3-1/TRBV3-2,CASSQVPGQVTYF
TRBV7-9,CASSNQGGGEGYTF
TRBV5-4,CASSWTGGLQETQYF
TRBV5-1,CASSSDSITGELFF
TRBV19,CASSRPDTFEKLFF
TRBV2,CASRVIAGGVGEQFF
TRBV11-2,CASGTTGVPYEQYF
TRBV5-1,CASSLVAGASSSGGYTF
TRBV4-3,CASSQDVQVNQPQHF
TRBV7-9,CASSLGGQGARRQHF
TRBV7-8,CASSRDRGGPDSNQPQHF
TRBV18,CASSSIFSGGYNEQFF
TRBV5-1,CASSLRSGANYGYTF
TRBV5-8,CASSLAATNEKLFF
TRBV12-3/TRBV12-4,CASSLQGVYGYTF
TRBV14,CASSRTSGVMNEQFF
TRBV6-5,CATTRTRGSEAFF
TRBV5-6,CASSLGTADYEQYF
TRBV10-1,CASSYDGTSGRSMYEQFF
TRBV18,CASSPPLAGQQPQHF
TRBV7-3,CASSSKGGTDVQDTQYF
TRBV19,CASSIQGQGPQHF
TRBV4-3,CASSQVAAESSGNTIYF
TRBV18,CASSPPGGKVGEQFF
TRBV3-1/TRBV3-2,CASTQGGQETQYF
TRBV3-1/TRBV3-2,CASSQDWDGRATDTQYF
TRBV9,CASSVGPGNNSPLHF
TRBV7-9,CASSLVMGGQGYGYTF
TRBV28,CASSPGTANYGYTF
TRBV6-1,CASSSQGRNSPLHF
TRBV30,CALDSPSSYNEQFF
TRBV27,CASSQELDRKPSSYGYTF
TRBV25-1,CASSEYSGLVAQFF
TRBV7-2,CASSSRGGYMVEQFF
TRBV30,CAWSRSRTGGGNQPQHF
TRBV19,CASSNRDSQSAGELFF
TRBV12-3/TRBV12-4,CASSFQGADTQYF
TRBV2,CASKRLTQKEKLFF
TRBV7-2,CASSLGLGAHEKLFF
TRBV27,CASSVLSKSAEAFF
TRBV28,CASSLTGGYNEQFF
TRBV5-4,CASKLSSGGPETQYF
TRBV7-9,CASSFGKGRLTYEQYF
TRBV7-2,CASSPSRGGNTEAFF
TRBV18,CASSPPGGRNTDTQYF
TRBV5-6,CASSLFWGQITASYEQYF
TRBV28,CASSQGQGSNQPQHF
TRBV2,CASSVRGIVSGANVLTF
TRBV24-1,CATSDPEANQPQHF